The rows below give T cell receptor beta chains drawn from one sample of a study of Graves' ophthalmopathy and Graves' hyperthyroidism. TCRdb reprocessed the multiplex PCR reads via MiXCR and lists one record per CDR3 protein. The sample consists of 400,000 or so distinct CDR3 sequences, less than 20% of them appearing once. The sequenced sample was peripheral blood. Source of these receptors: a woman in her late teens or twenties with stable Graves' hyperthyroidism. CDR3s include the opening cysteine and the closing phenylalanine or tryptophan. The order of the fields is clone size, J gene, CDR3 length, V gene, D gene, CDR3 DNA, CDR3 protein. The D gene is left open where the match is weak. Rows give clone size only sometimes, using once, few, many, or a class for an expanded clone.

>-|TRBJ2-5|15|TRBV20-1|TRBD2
TGCAGTGCTAGAGATGGAGGCGGGGGGGCCGAGACCCAGTACTTC
CSARDGGGGAETQYF
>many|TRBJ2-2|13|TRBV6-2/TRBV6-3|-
TGTGCCAGCAGTTACTATGACACCGGGGAGCTGTTTTTT
CASSYYDTGELFF
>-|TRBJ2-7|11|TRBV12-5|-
TGTGCTAGTGGTTTCGGGGACGAGCAGTACTTC
CASGFGDEQYF
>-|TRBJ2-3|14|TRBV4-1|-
TGCGCCAGCAGCCAAGAAGAGGGGCCAGATACGCAGTATTTT
CASSQEEGPDTQYF
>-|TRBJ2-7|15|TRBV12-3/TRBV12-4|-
TGTGCCAGCAGTGCTCAAGACAGCACCACCTACGAGCAGTACTTC
CASSAQDSTTYEQYF
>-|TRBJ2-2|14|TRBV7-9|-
TGTGCCGCAGTAAGCAGGTCGAACACCGGGGAGCTGTTTTTT
CAAVSRSNTGELFF
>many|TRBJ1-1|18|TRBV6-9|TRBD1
TGTGCCAGCAAGGGCTGTGTTAGGACAGGGCGTATGAACACTGAAGCTTTCTTT
CASKGCVRTGRMNTEAFF
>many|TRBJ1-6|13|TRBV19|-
TGTGCCAGTATGCGGACGGAGAATTCACCCCTCCACTTT
CASMRTENSPLHF
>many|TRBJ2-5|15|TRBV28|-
TGTGCCAGCACCGCCTCAGGGGTTTTAAGTGAGACCCAGTACTTC
CASTASGVLSETQYF
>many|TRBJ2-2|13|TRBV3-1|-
TGTGCCAGCAGCCCCGGAGGGGCCTGGGAGCTGTTTTTT
CASSPGGAWELFF
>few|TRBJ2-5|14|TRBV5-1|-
TGCGCCAGCAGCTTGAATGCAGGGGAAGAGACCCAGTACTTC
CASSLNAGEETQYF
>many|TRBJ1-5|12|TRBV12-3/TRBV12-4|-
TGTGCCAGCAGCCCCAGTAATCAGCCCCAGCATTTT
CASSPSNQPQHF
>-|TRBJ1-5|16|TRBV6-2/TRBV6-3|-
TGTGCCAGCAGTTACTCGACATTTCGGGGCAATCAGCCCCAGCATTTT
CASSYSTFRGNQPQHF
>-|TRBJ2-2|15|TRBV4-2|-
TGTGCCAGCAGCCGAGGGGGGCCCGCGGCCGGGGAGCTGTTTTTT
CASSRGGPAAGELFF
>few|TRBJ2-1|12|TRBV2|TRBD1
TGTGCCAGTAGACAGGGTGGGAATGAGCAGTTCTTC
CASRQGGNEQFF
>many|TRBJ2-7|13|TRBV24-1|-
TGTGCCACCAGTGATTCGCCTGGAGACGAGCAGTACTTC
CATSDSPGDEQYF
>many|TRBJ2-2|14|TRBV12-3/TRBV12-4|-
TGTGCCAGCAGTCGGCTTGGGGGCACCGGGGAGCTGTTTTTT
CASSRLGGTGELFF
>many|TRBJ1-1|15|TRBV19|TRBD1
TGTGCCAGTAGCCGAACTCGGGGCAGGGGGACTGAAGCTTTCTTT
CASSRTRGRGTEAFF
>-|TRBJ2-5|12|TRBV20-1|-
TGCAGTGCTTGGTGGGGCCAAGAGACCCAGTACTTC
CSAWWGQETQYF
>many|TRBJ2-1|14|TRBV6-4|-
TGTGCCAGCAGTGTTCCTTGGGGGTCTACTGAGCAGTTCTTC
CASSVPWGSTEQFF
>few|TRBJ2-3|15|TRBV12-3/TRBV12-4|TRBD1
TGTGCCAGCAGCCCACCGGGACAGCGCACAGATACGCAGTATTTT
CASSPPGQRTDTQYF
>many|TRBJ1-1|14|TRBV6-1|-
TGTGCCAGCAATGAGAACACCCTGAACACTGAAGCTTTCTTT
CASNENTLNTEAFF
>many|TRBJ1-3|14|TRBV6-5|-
TGTGCCAGCAGTTACTCAGACCGGGGAAACACCATATATTTT
CASSYSDRGNTIYF
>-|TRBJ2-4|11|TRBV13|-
TGTGCCAGCAGCGTCGGGACGATTCAGTACTTC
CASSVGTIQYF
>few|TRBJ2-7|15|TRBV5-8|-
TGTGCCAGCAGCGGGAGGGGGCTGGACGTCTACGAGCAGTACTTC
CASSGRGLDVYEQYF
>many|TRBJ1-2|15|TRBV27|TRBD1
TGTGCCAGCAGACCCACAGGGGAAACTAACTATGGCTACACCTTC
CASRPTGETNYGYTF
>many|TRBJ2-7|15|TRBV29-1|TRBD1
TGCAGCGTTGTATTGACAGGGACGGCATTCGACGAGCAGTACTTC
CSVVLTGTAFDEQYF
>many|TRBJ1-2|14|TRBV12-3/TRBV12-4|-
TGTGCCAGCAGTTTAGGCAGGGGTTTCTATGGCTACACCTTC
CASSLGRGFYGYTF
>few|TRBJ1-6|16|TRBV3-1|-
TGTGCCAGCAGCCAAGATACGGGGGCTTATAATTCACCCCTCCACTTT
CASSQDTGAYNSPLHF
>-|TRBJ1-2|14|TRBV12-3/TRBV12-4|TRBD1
TGTGCCAGCAGTTCAGCCGGGACAGGGGTCGGCTACACCTTC
CASSSAGTGVGYTF
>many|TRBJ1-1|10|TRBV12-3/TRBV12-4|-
TGTGCCAGCAGTTTAGTCGAAGCTTTCTTT
CASSLVEAFF
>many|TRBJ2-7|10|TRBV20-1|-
TGCAGTGCTAGTGACCACGAGCAGTACTTC
CSASDHEQYF
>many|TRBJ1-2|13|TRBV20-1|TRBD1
TGCAGTGCTAGGGCCCGGGACAGGGAGGGCTACACCTTC
CSARARDREGYTF
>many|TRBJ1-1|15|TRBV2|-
TGTGCCAGCAGTGAAGCGGGAGGGGTTCCGGCCGAAGCTTTCTTT
CASSEAGGVPAEAFF
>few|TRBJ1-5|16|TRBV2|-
TGTGCCGGCAGTGAAGCCTTGGGCGTCGGTCATCAGCCCCAGCATTTT
CAGSEALGVGHQPQHF
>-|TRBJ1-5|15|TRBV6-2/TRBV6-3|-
TGTGCCAGCAGAAAACAGGGAGGTAGCAATCAGCCCCAGCATTTT
CASRKQGGSNQPQHF
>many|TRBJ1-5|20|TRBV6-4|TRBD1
TGTGCCAGCAGACCTCTTGCTCGGACAGGGGGTCCCCAAAGTAATCAGCCCCAGCATTTT
CASRPLARTGGPQSNQPQHF
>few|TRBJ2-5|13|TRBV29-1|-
TGCAGCGTGATAACAGGGGGGGGAGAGACCAAGTACTTC
CSVITGGGETKYF
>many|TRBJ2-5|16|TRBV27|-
TGTGCCAGCAGTTTAAAAGGGACACCAACACAAGAGACCCAGTACTTC
CASSLKGTPTQETQYF
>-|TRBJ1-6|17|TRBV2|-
TGTGCCAGCAGTGCCGCTTTTCGACAGGCCTATAATTCACCCCTCCACTTT
CASSAAFRQAYNSPLHF
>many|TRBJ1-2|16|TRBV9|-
TGTGCCAGCAGCGTAGCTGGACAGCCGACGTCCTATGGCTACACCTTC
CASSVAGQPTSYGYTF
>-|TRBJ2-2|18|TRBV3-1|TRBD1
TGTGCCAGCAGCCAAGTAGTTTTACCGGGACAGTTCACCGGGGAGCTGTTTTTT
CASSQVVLPGQFTGELFF
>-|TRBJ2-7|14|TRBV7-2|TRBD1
TGTGCCAGCAGCTTCGACAGGGACACCTACGAGCAGTACTTC
CASSFDRDTYEQYF
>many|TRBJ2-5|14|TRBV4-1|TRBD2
TGCGCCAGCAGCCCTAACCAGCGGGGGGAGACCCAGTACTTC
CASSPNQRGETQYF